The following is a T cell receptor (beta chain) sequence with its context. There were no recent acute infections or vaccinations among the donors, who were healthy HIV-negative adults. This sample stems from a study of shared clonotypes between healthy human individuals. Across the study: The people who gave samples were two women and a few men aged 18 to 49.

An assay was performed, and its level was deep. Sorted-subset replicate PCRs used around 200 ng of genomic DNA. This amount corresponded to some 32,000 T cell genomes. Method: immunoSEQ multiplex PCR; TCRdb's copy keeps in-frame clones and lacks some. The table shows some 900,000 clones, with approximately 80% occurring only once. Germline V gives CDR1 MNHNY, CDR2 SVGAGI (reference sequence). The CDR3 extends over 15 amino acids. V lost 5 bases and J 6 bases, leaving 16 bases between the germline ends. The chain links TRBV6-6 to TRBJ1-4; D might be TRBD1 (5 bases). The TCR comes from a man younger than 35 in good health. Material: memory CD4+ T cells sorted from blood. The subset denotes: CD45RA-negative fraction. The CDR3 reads CASSPGASTYEKLFF. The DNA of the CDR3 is TGTGCCAGCAGTCCCGGGGCCAGCACTTATGAAAAACTGTTTTTT.